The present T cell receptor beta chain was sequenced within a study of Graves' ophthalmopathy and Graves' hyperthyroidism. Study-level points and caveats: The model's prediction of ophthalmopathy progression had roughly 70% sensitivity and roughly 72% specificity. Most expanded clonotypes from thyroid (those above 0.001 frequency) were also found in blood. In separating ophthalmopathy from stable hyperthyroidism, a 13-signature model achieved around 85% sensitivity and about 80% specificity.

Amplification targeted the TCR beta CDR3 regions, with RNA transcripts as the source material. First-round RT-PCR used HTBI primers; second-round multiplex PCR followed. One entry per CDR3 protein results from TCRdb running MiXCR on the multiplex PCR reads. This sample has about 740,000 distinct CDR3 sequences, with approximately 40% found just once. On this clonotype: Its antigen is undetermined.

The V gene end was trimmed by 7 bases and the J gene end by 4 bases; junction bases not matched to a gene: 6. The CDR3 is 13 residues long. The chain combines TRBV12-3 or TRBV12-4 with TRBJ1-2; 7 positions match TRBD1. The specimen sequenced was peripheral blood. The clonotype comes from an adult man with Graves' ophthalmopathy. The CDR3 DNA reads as TGTGCCAGCACCCCGGGACAGCTCTATGGCTACACCTTC. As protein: CASTPGQLYGYTF.